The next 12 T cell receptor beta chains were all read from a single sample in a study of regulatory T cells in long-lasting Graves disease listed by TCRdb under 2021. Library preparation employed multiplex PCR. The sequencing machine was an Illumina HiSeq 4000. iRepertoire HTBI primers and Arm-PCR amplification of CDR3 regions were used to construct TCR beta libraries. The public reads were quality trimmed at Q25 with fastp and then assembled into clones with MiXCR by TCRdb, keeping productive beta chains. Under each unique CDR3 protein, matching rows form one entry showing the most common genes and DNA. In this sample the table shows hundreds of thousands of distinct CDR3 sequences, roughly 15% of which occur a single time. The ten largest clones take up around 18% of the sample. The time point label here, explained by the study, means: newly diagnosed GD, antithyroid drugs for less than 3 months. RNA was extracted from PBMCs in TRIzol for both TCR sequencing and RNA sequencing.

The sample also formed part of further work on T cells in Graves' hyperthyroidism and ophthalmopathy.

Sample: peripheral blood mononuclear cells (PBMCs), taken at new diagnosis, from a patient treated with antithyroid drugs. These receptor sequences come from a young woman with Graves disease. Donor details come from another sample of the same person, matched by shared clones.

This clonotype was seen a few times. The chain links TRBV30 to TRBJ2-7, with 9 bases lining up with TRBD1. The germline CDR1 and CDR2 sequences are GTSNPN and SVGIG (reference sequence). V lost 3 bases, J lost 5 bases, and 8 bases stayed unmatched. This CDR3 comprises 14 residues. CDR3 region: CAWRAGQGTHEQYF. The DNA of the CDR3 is TGTGCCTGGAGGGCGGGACAGGGAACCCACGAGCAGTACTTC.

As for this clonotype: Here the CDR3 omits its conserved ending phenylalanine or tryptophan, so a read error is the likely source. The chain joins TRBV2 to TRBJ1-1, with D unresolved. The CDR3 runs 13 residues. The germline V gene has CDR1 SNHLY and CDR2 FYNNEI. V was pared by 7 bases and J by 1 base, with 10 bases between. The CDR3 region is CASNRHPNTEAFL. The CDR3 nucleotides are TGTGCCAGCAACAGACACCCGAACACTGAAGCTTTCCTT.

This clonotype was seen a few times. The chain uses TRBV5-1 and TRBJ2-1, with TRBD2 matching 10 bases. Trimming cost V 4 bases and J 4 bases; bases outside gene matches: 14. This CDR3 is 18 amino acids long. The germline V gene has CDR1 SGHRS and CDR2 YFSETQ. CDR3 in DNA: TGCGCCAGCAGCCCCTCGGGTGCTAGCGGGAGAGCATACAATGAGCAGTTCTTC. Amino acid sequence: CASSPSGASGRAYNEQFF. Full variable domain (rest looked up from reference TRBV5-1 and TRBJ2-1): KAGVTQTPRYLIKTRGQQVTLSCSPISGHRSVSWYQQTPGQGLQFLFEYFSETQRNKGNFPGRFSGRQFSNSRSEMNVSTLELGDSALYLCASSPSGASGRAYNEQFFGPGTRLTVL.

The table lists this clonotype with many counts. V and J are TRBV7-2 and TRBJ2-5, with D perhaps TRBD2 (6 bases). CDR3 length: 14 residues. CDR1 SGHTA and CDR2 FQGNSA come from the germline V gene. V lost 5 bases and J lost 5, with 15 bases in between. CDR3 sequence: CASSKGGGRETQYF. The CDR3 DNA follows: TGTGCCAGCAGCAAAGGAGGAGGGAGGGAGACCCAGTACTTC.

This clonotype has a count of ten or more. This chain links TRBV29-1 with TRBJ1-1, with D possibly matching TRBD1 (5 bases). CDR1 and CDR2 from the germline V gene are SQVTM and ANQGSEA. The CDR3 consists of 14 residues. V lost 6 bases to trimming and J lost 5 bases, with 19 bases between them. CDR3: CSVHFQGGDTEAFF. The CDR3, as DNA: TGCAGCGTCCATTTTCAGGGAGGGGATACTGAAGCTTTCTTT.

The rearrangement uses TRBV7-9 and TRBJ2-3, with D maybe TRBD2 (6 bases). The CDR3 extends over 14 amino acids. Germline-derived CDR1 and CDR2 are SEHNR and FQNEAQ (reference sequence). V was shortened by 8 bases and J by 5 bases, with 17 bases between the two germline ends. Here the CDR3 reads CASSRASAVDTQYF. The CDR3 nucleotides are TGTGCCAGCTCTCGGGCTAGCGCGGTAGATACGCAGTATTTT.

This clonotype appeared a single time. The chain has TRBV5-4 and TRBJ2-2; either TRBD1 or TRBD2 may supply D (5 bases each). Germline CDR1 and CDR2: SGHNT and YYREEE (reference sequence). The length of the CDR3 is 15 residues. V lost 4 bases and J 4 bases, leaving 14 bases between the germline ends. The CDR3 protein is CASSRGGESTGELFF. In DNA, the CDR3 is TGTGCCAGCAGCCGTGGGGGAGAGAGCACCGGGGAGCTGTTTTTT. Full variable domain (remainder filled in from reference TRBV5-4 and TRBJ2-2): ETGVTQSPTHLIKTRGQQVTLRCSSQSGHNTVSWYQQALGQGPQFIFQYYREEENGRGNFPPRFSGLQFPNYSSELNVNALELDDSALYLCASSRGGESTGELFFGEGSRLTVL.

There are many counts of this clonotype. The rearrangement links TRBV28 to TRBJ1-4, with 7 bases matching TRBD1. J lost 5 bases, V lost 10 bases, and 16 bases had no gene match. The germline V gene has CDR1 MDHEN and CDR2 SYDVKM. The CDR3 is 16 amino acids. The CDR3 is CATYPPYRGQNEKLFF. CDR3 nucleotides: TGTGCCACATACCCCCCCTACAGGGGTCAAAATGAAAAACTGTTTTTT.

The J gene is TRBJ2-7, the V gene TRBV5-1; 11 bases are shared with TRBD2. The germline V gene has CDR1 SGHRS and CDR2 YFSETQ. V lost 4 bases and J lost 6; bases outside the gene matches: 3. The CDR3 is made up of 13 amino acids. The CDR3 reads CASSRGTSGEQYF. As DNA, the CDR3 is TGCGCCAGCAGCCGAGGGACTAGCGGCGAGCAGTACTTC.

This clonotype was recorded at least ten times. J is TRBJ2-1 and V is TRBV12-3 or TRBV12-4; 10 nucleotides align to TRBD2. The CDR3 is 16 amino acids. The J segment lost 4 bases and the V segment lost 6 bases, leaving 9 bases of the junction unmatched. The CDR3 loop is CASSQGGLAVYNEQFF. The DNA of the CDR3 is TGTGCCAGCAGCCAAGGCGGACTAGCGGTATACAATGAGCAGTTCTTC.

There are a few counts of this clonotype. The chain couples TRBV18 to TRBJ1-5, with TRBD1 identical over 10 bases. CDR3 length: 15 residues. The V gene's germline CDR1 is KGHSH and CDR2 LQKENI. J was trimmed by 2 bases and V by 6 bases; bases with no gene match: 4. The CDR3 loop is CASSVGTGGNQPQHF. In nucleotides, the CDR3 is TGTGCCAGCTCGGTTGGGACAGGGGGCAATCAGCCCCAGCATTTT.

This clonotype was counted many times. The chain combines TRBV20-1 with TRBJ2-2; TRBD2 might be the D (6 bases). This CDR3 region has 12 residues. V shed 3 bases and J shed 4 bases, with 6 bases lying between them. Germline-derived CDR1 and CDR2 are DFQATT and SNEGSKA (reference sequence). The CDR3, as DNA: TGCAGTGCTAGCGGGAGCACCGGGGAGCTGTTTTTT. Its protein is CSASGSTGELFF.